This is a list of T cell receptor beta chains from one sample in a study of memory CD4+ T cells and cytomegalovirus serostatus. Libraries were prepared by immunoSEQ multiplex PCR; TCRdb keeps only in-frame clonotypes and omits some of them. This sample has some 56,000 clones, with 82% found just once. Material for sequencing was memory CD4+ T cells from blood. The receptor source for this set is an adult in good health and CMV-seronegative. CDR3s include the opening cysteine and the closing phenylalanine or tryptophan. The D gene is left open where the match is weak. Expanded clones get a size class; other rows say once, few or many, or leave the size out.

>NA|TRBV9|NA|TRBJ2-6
CASSVGRSGANVLTF
TGTGCCAGCAGCGTAGGCAGATCTGGGGCCAACGTCCTGACTTTC
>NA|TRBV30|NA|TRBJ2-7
CAWAKHRDEQYF
TGTGCCTGGGCTAAACACAGGGACGAGCAGTACTTC
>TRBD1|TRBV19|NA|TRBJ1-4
CASSREGAREKLFF
TGTGCCAGTAGTCGAGAGGGGGCGAGGGAAAAACTGTTTTTT
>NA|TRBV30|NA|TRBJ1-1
CAWRRTEAFF
TGTGCCTGGAGGAGGACTGAAGCTTTCTTT
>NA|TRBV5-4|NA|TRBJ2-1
CASSLVENNEQFF
TGTGCCAGCAGCTTGGTGGAGAACAATGAGCAGTTCTTC
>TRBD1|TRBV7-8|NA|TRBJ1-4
CASSLGPGGVSEKLFF
TGTGCCAGCAGCTTAGGGCCAGGGGGCGTGAGTGAAAAACTGTTTTTT
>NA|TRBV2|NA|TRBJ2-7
CASSDRGPQGYF
TGTGCCAGCAGTGACCGGGGACCTCAGGGGTACTTC
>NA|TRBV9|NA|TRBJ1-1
CASSPSTRGTAFF
TGTGCCAGCAGCCCTTCAACACGGGGGACGGCTTTCTTT
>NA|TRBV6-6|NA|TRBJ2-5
CASRPPSSSLQETQYF
TGTGCCAGCAGACCCCCGAGCAGTTCTCTCCAAGAGACCCAGTACTTC
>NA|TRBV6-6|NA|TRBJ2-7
CASSYGGQYEQYF
TGTGCCAGCAGTTATGGGGGGCAGTACGAGCAGTACTTC
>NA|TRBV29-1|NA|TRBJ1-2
CSVATGYDGYTF
TGCAGCGTCGCGACAGGATATGATGGCTACACCTTC
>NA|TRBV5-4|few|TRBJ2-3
CASSGTRGRATDTQYF
TGTGCCAGCAGCGGTACTCGTGGAAGGGCGACAGATACGCAGTATTTT
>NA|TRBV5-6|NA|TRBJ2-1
CASINRRANEQFF
TGTGCCAGCATAAACCGGAGGGCCAATGAGCAGTTCTTC
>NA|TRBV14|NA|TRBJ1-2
CASSQGQSPGYGYTF
TGTGCCAGCAGCCAAGGACAGTCGCCGGGCTATGGCTACACCTTC
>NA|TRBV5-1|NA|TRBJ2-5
CASSPLPGPETQYF
TGCGCCAGCAGCCCGCTGCCGGGTCCCGAGACCCAGTACTTC
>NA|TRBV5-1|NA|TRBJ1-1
CASSWTKPENTEAFF
TGCGCCAGCAGCTGGACCAAGCCCGAGAACACTGAAGCTTTCTTT
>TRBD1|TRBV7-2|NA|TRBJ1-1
CASSLGDSYTEAFF
TGTGCCAGCAGCTTAGGGGACAGCTACACTGAAGCTTTCTTT
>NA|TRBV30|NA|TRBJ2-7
CAWSASGILHEQYF
TGTGCCTGGAGTGCCTCCGGGATTCTCCACGAGCAGTACTTC
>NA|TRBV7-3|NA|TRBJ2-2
CASRQGNTGELFF
TGTGCCAGCAGACAGGGGAACACCGGGGAGCTGTTTTTT
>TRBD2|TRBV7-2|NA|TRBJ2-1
CASSLRRGGNEQFF
TGTGCCAGCAGCTTAAGGCGGGGGGGCAATGAGCAGTTCTTC
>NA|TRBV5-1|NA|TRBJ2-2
CASSLADTGELFF
TGCGCCAGCAGCTTGGCGGACACCGGGGAGCTGTTTTTT
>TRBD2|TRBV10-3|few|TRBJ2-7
CAISARGGPNEQYF
TGTGCCATCAGCGCCCGGGGGGGCCCGAACGAGCAGTACTTC
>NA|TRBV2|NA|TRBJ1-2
CASVTEAGYTF
TGTGCCAGCGTGACAGAAGCTGGCTACACCTTC
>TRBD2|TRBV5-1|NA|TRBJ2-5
CASSLVAGAETQYF
TGCGCCAGCAGCTTGGTAGCGGGAGCAGAGACCCAGTACTTC
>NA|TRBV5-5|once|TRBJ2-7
CASSLERGGSYEQYF
TGTGCCAGCAGCTTGGAAAGGGGCGGCTCCTACGAGCAGTACTTC
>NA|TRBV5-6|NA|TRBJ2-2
CASSLAAKILNTGELFF
TGTGCCAGCAGCTTGGCCGCAAAAATTTTGAACACCGGGGAGCTGTTTTTT
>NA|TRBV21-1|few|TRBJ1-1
CASSKPRPGNTEAFF
TGTGCCAGCAGCAAACCCCGTCCGGGGAACACTGAAGCTTTCTTT
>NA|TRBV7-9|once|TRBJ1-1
CASSFGTGGNTEAFF
TGTGCCAGCAGCTTTGGGACGGGGGGGAACACTGAAGCTTTCTTT
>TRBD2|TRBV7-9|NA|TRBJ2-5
CASPCHLAGQQETQYF
TGTGCCAGCCCCTGCCACTTAGCGGGACAACAAGAGACCCAGTACTTC
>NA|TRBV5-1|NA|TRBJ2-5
CASSPGLYQETQYF
TGCGCCAGCAGCCCCGGACTGTACCAAGAGACCCAGTACTTC
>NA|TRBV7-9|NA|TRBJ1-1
CASSLDQANQAFF
TGTGCCAGCAGCTTAGACCAGGCGAATCAAGCTTTCTTT
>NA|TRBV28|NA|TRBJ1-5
CASSLRDRYYQPQHF
TGTGCCAGCAGTTTAAGAGACAGGTATTATCAGCCCCAGCATTTT
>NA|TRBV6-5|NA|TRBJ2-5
CASSYSGGLQETQYF
TGTGCCAGCAGTTACTCGGGAGGTCTCCAAGAGACCCAGTACTTC
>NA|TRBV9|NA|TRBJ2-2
CASSVDWSGELFF
TGTGCCAGCAGCGTAGATTGGTCCGGGGAGCTGTTTTTT
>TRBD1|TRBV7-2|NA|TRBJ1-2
CASSLDSGGYGYTF
TGTGCCAGCAGCTTAGACTCAGGGGGCTATGGCTACACCTTC
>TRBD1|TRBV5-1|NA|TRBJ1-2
CASRLIGASLTGANYGYTF
TGCGCCAGCAGACTGATAGGGGCCTCTCTGACAGGGGCAAACTATGGCTACACCTTC
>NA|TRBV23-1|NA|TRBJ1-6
CATAETENSPLHF
TGCGCCACCGCAGAGACGGAAAATTCACCCCTCCACTTT
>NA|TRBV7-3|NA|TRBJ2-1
CASSSGRSSYNEQFF
TGTGCCAGCAGCTCTGGACGGAGCTCCTACAATGAGCAGTTCTTC
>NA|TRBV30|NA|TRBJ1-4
CAWSVQVEKLFF
TGTGCCTGGAGTGTACAAGTAGAAAAACTGTTTTTT
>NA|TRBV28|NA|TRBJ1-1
CASSWGRSLTVAFF
TGTGCCAGCAGTTGGGGACGGTCATTAACGGTAGCTTTCTTT
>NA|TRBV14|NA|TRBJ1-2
CASSASPTRGGNGYTF
TGTGCCAGCAGCGCCTCCCCTACCAGGGGAGGGAATGGCTACACCTTC
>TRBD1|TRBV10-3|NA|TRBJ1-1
CASKTGRGRSPHTEAFF
TGTGCCAGCAAAACGGGCAGGGGGCGATCTCCACACACTGAAGCTTTCTTT
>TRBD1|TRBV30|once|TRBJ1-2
CASGQGSHYGYTF
TGTGCCTCGGGACAGGGGAGTCACTATGGCTACACCTTC
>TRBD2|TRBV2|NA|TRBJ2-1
CASGKTSGGPRNEQFF
TGTGCCAGCGGAAAGACTAGCGGGGGGCCCCGGAATGAGCAGTTCTTC
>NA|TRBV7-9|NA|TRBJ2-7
CASSTYEQYF
TGTGCCAGCAGCACCTACGAGCAGTACTTC
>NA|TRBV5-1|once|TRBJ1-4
CASSLTGTNEKLFF
TGCGCCAGCAGCTTGACTGGAACTAATGAAAAACTGTTTTTT
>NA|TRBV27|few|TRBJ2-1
CASSLRVGSEQFF
TGTGCCAGCAGTCTCAGGGTCGGGAGTGAGCAGTTCTTC
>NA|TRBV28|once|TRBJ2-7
CASTPRGGYHHEQYF
TGTGCCAGCACCCCCCGAGGGGGGTATCATCACGAGCAGTACTTC
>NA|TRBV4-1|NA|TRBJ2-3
CASSQALSPADTQYF
TGCGCCAGCAGCCAAGCTCTCTCCCCGGCAGATACGCAGTATTTT
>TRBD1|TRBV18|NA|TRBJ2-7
CASSPPGQGYEQYF
TGTGCCAGCTCACCACCGGGACAGGGCTACGAGCAGTACTTC
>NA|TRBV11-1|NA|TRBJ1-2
CASSLEGAGYTF
TGTGCCAGCAGCTTAGAAGGGGCTGGCTACACCTTC
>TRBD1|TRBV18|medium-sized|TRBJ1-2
CASSLDRGRANYGYTF
TGTGCCAGCTCTCTGGACAGGGGGCGAGCTAACTATGGCTACACCTTC
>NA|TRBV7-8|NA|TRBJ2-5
CASSFSGGASELAQYF
TGTGCCAGCAGCTTTTCAGGGGGGGCCTCCGAGTTGGCCCAGTACTTC